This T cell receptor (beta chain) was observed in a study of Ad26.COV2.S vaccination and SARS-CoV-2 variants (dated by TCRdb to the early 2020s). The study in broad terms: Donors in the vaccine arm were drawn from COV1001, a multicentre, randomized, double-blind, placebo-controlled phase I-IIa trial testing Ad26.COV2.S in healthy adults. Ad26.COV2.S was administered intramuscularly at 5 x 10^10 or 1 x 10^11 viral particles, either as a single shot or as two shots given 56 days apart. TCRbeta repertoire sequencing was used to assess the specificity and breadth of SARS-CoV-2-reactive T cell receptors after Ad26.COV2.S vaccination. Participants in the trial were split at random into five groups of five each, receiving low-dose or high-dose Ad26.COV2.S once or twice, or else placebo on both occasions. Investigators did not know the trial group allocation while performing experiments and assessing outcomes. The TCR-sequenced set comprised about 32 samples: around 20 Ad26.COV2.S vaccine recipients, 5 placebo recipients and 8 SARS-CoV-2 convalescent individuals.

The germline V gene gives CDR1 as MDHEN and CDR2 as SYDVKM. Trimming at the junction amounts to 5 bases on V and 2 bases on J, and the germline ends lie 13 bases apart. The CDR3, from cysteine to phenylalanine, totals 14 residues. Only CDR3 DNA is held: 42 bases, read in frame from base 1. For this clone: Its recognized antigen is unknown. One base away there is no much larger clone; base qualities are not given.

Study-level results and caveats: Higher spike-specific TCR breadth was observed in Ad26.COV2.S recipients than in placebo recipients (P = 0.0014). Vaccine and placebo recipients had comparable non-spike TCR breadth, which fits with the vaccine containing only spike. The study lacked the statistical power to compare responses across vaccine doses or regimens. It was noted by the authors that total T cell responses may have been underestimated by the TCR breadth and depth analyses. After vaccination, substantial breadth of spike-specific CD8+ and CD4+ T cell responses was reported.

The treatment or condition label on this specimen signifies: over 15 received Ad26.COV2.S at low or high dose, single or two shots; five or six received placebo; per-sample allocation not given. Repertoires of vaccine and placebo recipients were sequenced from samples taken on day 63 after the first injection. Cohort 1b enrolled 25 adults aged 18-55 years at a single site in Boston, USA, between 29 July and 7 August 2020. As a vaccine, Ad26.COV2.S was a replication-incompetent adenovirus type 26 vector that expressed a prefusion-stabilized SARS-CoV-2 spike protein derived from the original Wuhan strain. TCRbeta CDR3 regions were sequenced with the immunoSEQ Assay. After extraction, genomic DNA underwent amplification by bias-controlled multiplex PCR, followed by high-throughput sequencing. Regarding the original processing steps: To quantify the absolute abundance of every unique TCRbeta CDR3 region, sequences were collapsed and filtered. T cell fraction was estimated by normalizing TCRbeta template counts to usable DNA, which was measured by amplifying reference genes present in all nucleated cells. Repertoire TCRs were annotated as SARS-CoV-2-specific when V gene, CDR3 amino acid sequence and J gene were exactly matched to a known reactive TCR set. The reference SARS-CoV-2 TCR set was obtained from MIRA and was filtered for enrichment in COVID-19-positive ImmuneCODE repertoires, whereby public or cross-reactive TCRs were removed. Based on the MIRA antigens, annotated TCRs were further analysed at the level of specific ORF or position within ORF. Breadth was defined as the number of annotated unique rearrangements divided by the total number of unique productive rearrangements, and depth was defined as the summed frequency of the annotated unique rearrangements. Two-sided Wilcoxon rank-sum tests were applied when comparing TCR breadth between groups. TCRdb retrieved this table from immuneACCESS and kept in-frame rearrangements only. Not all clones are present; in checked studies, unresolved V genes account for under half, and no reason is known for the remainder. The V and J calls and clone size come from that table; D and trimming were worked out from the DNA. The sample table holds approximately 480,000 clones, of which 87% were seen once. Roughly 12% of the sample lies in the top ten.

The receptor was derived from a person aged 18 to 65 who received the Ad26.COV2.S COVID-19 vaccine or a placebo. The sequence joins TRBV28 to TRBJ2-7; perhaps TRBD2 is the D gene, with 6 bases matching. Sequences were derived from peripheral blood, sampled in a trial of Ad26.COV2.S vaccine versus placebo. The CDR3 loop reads CASSTPGLTYEQYF. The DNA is TGTGCCAGCAGTACTCCGGGACTCACCTACGAGCAGTACTTC.